The rows below give T cell receptor beta chains drawn from one sample of a study of T cells in Graves' hyperthyroidism and ophthalmopathy. One entry per CDR3 protein, called by TCRdb with MiXCR from the multiplex PCR reads. Seen here are around 480,000 distinct CDR3 sequences, approximately 14% observed once, and the top ten hold 17%. Sequencing was carried out using blood. All receptors come from a woman between 18 and 29 years old with Graves' hyperthyroidism. The CDR3 runs from the conserved cysteine through the conserved F or W. D genes are given only for firm matches. Size values are once, few and many counts, or a class for expanded clones, and some rows have none.

.	few	TRBJ2-2	TRBV27	CASSSPGLLTGELFF	TGTGCCAGCAGTTCGCCGGGACTCCTCACCGGGGAGCTGTTTTTT
.	many	TRBJ1-2	TRBV9	CASSVAGGSYGYTF	TGTGCCAGCAGCGTAGCGGGGGGGTCCTATGGCTACACCTTC
TRBD2	many	TRBJ2-5	TRBV27	CASSSHPPGTSGNKGETQYF	TGTGCCAGCAGTTCCCACCCCCCAGGGACTAGCGGGAATAAGGGTGAGACCCAGTACTTC
TRBD2	many	TRBJ2-3	TRBV12-3/TRBV12-4	CASRRLAGGPDTQYF	TGTGCCAGTCGGAGACTAGCGGGAGGACCAGATACGCAGTATTTT
TRBD1	many	TRBJ1-5	TRBV19	CASSDRGLYSNQPQHF	TGTGCCAGTAGTGACAGGGGGTTATATAGCAATCAGCCCCAGCATTTT
.	many	TRBJ2-3	TRBV20-1	CSARAVTDTQYF	TGCAGTGCTAGAGCGGTCACAGATACGCAGTATTTT
.	.	TRBJ1-1	TRBV20-1	CSASSLNTEAFF	TGCAGTGCTAGTTCCCTGAACACTGAAGCTTTCTTT
.	few	TRBJ1-2	TRBV29-1	CSVEEGKGYTF	TGCAGCGTAGAGGAGGGGAAGGGCTACACCTTC
.	.	TRBJ2-3	TRBV28	CASSPWTGGSTDTQYF	TGTGCCAGCAGCCCCTGGACAGGAGGGAGCACAGATACGCAGTATTTT
TRBD2	few	TRBJ2-7	TRBV12-3/TRBV12-4	CASSSGLAGPYEQYF	TGTGCCAGCAGTTCGGGACTAGCGGGGCCCTACGAGCAGTACTTC
TRBD2	many	TRBJ2-1	TRBV3-1	CASSQGREDENEQFF	TGTGCCAGCAGCCAAGGGCGGGAGGACGAAAATGAGCAGTTCTTC
TRBD2	.	TRBJ2-3	TRBV5-1	CASSLISGSFADTQCF	TGCGCCAGCAGCTTAATTAGCGGGAGTTTCGCAGATACGCAGTGTTTT
.	few	TRBJ1-6	TRBV6-5	CASSYHGYNSPLHF	TGTGCCAGCAGTTACCACGGATATAATTCACCCCTCCACTTT
.	many	TRBJ1-5	TRBV20-1	CSVPQASNSNQPQHF	TGCAGTGTGCCCCAGGCCAGCAATAGCAATCAGCCCCAGCATTTT
.	many	TRBJ2-7	TRBV14	CASSRAFDSSSYEQYF	TGTGCCAGCAGCCGCGCCTTTGACTCGTCCTCCTACGAGCAGTACTTC
.	.	TRBJ2-1	TRBV9	CASSQIRSSYNEQFF	TGTGCCAGCAGCCAAATAAGGAGCTCCTACAATGAGCAGTTCTTC
.	many	TRBJ1-2	TRBV9	CASSVATAGIYGYTF	TGTGCCAGCAGCGTAGCTACCGCAGGGATCTATGGCTACACCTTC